A single T cell receptor beta chain is shown here with its context. The antigen is unknown. This sample was included in a study of T cell responses to AZD1222 COVID-19 vaccine. Study overall: Second-dose recipients at about 4 or about 12 weeks were treated as one pooled group. Findings and limits, study-wide: The sample set comprised mostly white British donors with more females, and clonal diversity was possibly underestimated. The study found Spike-specific TCR breadth and depth rose after two AZD1222 doses.

TCRdb keeps only in-frame clones here, not all; method: immunoSEQ multiplex PCR. The sample has approximately 140,000 clones, 80% to 95% seen once. This CDR3 region has 15 residues. Trimming cost V 3 bases and J 0 bases; bases outside gene matches: 6. CDR1 DFQATT and CDR2 SNEGSKA come from the germline V gene (reference sequence). The receptor's source is an adult in good health. Here the sequenced sample was peripheral blood, taken on day 0 of AZD1222 vaccination. V usage is TRBV20-1 and J usage is TRBJ2-3; 7 bases are shared with TRBD2. The CDR3 sequence is CSASGGEGSTDTQYF. CDR3 coding DNA: TGCAGTGCTAGTGGGGGGGAGGGGAGCACAGATACGCAGTATTTT.